This T cell receptor (beta chain) was sequenced for a study of CD8 T cells in Susac syndrome. Sequencing of TCR beta was performed on blood CD8+ and CD4+ T cells. Controls were drawn from healthy donors and were matched for age and sex. TEMRA cells were FACS-enriched, with CD8+ and CD4+ T cells isolated negatively. An input of about 0.45 to 1 ug of RNA was subjected to reverse transcription using random hexamers. With immunoSEQ multiplex PCR, TCR beta CDR3 was amplified across 54 Vbeta and 13 Jbeta. TCRdb called the immunoSEQ multiplex PCR reads again in MiXCR, with one record for every CDR3 protein. The repertoire holds roughly 160,000 distinct CDR3 sequences, with just under 95% as singletons. The CDR3 has 15 residues. Trimming removed 2 bases from V and 2 bases from J, with 10 bases in between. CDR1 and CDR2 from the germline V gene are SGHDN and FVKESK.

The specimen sequenced was CD4+ T cells from PBMCs. This receptor was obtained from a human donor in good health. This chain joins TRBV14 and TRBJ2-1; TRBD2 might be the D (5 bases). This chain's CDR3 is CASSQRRGTYNEQFF. CDR3 DNA: TGTGCCAGCAGCCAACGAAGAGGGACCTACAATGAGCAGTTCTTC. Complete variable domain (other parts from reference TRBV14 and TRBJ2-1): EAGVTQFPSHSVIEKGQTVTLRCDPISGHDNLYWYRRVMGKEIKFLLHFVKESKQDESGMPNNRFLAERTGGTYSTLKVQPAELEDSGVYFCASSQRRGTYNEQFFGPGTRLTVL.